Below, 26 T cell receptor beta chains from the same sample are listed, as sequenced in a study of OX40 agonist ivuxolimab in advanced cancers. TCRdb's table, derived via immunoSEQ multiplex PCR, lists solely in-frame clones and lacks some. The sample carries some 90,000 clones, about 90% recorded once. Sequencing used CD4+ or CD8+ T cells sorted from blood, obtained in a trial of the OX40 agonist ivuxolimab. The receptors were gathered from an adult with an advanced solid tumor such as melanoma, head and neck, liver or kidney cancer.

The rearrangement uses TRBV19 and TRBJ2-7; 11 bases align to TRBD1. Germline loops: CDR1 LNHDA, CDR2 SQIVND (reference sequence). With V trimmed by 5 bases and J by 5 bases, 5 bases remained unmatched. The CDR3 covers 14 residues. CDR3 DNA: TGTGCCAGTAGTCCTCGGACAGGGGGCGACGAGCAGTACTTC. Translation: CASSPRTGGDEQYF.

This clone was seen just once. The CDR3 DNA sequence: TGTGCCAGCAGCTTAGTCAGCACAGATACGCAGTATTTT. Translated: CASSLVSTDTQYF. This chain joins TRBV7-2 and TRBJ2-3; no clear D. The CDR3 runs to 13 residues. The germline V gene encodes CDR1 SGHTA and CDR2 FQGNSA. The ends were cut back, 1 base at V and 0 bases at J, with 2 bases in the middle.

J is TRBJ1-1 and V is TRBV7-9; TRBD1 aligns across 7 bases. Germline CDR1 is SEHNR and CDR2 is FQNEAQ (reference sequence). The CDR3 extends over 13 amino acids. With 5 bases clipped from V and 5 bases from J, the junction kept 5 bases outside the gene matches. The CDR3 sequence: CASSLGQVTEAFF. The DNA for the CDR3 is TGTGCCAGCAGCCTCGGACAGGTAACTGAAGCTTTCTTT.

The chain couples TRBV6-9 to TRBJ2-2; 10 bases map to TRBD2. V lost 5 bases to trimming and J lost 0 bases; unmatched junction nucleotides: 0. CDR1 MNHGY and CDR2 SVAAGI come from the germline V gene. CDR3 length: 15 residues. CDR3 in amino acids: CASSSGRANTGELFF. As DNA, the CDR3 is TGTGCCAGCAGTAGCGGGAGGGCGAACACCGGGGAGCTGTTTTTT.

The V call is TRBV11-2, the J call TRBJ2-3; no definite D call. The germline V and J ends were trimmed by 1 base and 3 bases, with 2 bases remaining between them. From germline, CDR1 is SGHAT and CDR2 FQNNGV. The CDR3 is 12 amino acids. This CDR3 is CASSLGTDTQYF. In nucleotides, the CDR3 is TGTGCCAGCAGCTTAGGTACAGATACGCAGTATTTT. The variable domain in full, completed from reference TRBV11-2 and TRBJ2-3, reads EAGVAQSPRYKIIEKRQSVAFWCNPISGHATLYWYQQILGQGPKLLIQFQNNGVVDDSQLPKDRFSAERLKGVDSTLKIQPAKLEDSAVYLCASSLGTDTQYFGPGTRLTVL.

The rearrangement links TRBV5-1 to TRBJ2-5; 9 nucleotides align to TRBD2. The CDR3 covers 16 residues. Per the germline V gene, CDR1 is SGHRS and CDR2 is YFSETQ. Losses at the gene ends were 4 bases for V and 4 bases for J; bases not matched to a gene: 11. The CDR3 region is CASSPGGLAVRETQYF. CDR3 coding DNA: TGCGCCAGCAGCCCCGGGGGACTAGCAGTTCGAGAGACCCAGTACTTC.

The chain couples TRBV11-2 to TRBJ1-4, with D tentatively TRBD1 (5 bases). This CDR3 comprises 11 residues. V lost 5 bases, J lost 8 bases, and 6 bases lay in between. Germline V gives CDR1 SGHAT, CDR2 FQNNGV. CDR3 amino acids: CASSEGEKLFF. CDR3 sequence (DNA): TGTGCCAGCAGCGAGGGGGAAAAACTGTTTTTT.

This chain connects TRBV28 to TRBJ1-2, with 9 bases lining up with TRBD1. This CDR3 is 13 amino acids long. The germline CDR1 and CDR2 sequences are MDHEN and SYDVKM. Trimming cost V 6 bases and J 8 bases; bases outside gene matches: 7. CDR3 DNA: TGTGCCAGCAGAGCCGGGACAGGGACCGGCTACACCTTC. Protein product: CASRAGTGTGYTF.

CDR3 amino acids: CASSGLAGVNEQFF. DNA of the CDR3: TGTGCCAGCAGTGGACTAGCGGGAGTAAATGAGCAGTTCTTC. This chain links TRBV2 with TRBJ2-1; 12 bases are a match to TRBD2. The V and J ends lost 4 bases and 7 bases, in that order; junction bases with no gene match: 2. Germline CDR1 and CDR2: SNHLY and FYNNEI. The length of the CDR3 is 14 residues.

The CDR3 DNA follows: TGTGCCAGCGGGCAGCGGGAGACCCTATCCTACAATGAGCAGTTCTTC. Translating gives CASGQRETLSYNEQFF. The chain couples TRBV7-2 to TRBJ2-1; TRBD2 matches 8 bases. The CDR3 runs to 16 residues. Trimming at V came to 8 bases and at J to 1 base, leaving 10 bases not matched to a gene. Germline CDR1 is SGHTA and CDR2 is FQGNSA.

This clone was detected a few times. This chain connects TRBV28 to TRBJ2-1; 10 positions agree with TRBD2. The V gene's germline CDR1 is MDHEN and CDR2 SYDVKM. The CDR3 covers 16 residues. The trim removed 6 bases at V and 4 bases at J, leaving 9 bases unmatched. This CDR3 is CASSPYGTSAYNEQFF. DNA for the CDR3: TGTGCCAGCAGCCCCTACGGGACTAGCGCTTACAATGAGCAGTTCTTC.

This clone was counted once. The CDR3 spells CAWSVQSNQPQHF. In DNA form, the CDR3 reads TGTGCCTGGAGTGTGCAGAGCAATCAGCCCCAGCATTTT. V gene TRBV30 combines with J gene TRBJ1-5; D call uncertain. The germline gives CDR1 GTSNPN, CDR2 SVGIG (reference sequence). V dropped 0 bases and J dropped 1 base, with 4 bases sitting between them. The CDR3 is 13 amino acids.

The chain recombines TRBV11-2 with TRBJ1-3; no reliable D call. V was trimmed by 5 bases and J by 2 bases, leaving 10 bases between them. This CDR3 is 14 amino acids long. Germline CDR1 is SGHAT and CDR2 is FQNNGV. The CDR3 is CASSDQGTGNTIYF. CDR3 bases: TGTGCCAGCAGCGATCAAGGGACTGGAAACACCATATATTTT.

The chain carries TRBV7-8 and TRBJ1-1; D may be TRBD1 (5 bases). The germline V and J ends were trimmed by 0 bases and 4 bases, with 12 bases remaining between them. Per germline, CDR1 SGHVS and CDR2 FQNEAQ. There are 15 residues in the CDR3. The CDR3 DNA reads TGTGCCAGCAGCTTAGCGTGGGCCGGGGGCACTGAAGCTTTCTTT. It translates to CASSLAWAGGTEAFF.

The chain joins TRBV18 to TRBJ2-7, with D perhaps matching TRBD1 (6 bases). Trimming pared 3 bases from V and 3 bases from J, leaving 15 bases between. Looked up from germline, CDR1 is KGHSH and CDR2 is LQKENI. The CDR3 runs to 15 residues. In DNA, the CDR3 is TGTGCCAGCTCACCCGTTAAAGGGGGTGACTACGAGCAGTACTTC. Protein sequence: CASSPVKGGDYEQYF.

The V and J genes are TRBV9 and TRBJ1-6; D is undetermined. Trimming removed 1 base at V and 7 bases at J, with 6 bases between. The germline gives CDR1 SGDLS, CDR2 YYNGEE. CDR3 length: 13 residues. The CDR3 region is CASSVYRNSPLHF. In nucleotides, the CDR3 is TGTGCCAGCAGCGTATATAGGAATTCACCCCTCCACTTT.

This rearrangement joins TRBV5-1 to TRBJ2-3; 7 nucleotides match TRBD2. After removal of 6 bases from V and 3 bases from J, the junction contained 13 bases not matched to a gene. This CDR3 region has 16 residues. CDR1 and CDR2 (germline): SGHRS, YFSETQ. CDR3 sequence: CASKTTPGGSTDTQYF. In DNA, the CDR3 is TGCGCCAGCAAAACTACCCCGGGCGGGAGTACAGATACGCAGTATTTT.

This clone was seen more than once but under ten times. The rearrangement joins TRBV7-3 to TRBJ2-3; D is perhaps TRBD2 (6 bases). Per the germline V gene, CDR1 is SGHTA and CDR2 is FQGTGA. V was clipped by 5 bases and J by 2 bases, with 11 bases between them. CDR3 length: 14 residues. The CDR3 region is CASSPSRDTDTQYF. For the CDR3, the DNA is TGTGCCAGCAGCCCTTCGCGGGACACAGATACGCAGTATTTT.

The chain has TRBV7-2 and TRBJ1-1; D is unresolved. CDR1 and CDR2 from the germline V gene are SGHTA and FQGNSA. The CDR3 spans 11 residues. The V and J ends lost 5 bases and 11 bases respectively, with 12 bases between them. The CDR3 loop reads CASSPEWAAFF. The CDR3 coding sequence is TGTGCCAGCAGCCCCGAGTGGGCCGCTTTCTTT.

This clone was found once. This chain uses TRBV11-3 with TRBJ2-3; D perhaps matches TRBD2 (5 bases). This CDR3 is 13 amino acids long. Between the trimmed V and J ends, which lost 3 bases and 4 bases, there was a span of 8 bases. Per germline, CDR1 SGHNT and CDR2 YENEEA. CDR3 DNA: TGTGCCAGCAGCTTTAGCGAGTCAGATACGCAGTATTTT. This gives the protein CASSFSESDTQYF.

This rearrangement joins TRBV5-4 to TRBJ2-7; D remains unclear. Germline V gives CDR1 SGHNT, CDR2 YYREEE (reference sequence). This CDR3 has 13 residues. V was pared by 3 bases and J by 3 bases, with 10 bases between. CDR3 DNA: TGTGCCAGCAGCTACGCACCTGGCTACGAGCAGTACGTC. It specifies CASSYAPGYEQYV.

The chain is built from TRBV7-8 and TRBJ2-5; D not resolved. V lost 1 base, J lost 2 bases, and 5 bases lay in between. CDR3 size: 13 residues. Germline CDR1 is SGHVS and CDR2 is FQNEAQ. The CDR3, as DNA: TGTGCCAGCAGCTTAGGAGGTCAAGAGACCCAGTACTTC. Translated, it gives CASSLGGQETQYF. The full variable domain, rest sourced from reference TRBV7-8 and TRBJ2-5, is GAGVSQSPRYKVAKRGQDVALRCDPISGHVSLFWYQQALGQGPEFLTYFQNEAQLDKSGLPSDRFFAERPEGSVSTLKIQRTQQEDSAVYLCASSLGGQETQYFGPGTRLLVL.

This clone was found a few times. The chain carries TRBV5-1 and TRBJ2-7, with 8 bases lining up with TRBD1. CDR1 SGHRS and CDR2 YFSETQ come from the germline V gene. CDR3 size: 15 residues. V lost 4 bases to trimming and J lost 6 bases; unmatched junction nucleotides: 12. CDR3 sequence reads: CASSQDSRTGREQYF. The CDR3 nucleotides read TGCGCCAGCAGCCAGGATTCTCGGACAGGGCGCGAGCAGTACTTC.

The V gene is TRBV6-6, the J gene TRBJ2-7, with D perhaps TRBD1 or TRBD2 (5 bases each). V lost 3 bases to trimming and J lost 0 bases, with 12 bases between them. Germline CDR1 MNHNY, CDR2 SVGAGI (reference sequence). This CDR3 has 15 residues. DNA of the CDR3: TGTGCCAGCAGTTATTCGGCAGGGACCTCCTACGAGCAGTACTTC. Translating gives CASSYSAGTSYEQYF.

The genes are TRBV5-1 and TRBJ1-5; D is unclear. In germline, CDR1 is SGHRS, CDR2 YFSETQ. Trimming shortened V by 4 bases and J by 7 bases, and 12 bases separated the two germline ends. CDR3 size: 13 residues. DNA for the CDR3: TGCGCCAGCAGCAAGGAGGACGGGCAGCCCCAGCATTTT. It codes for CASSKEDGQPQHF.

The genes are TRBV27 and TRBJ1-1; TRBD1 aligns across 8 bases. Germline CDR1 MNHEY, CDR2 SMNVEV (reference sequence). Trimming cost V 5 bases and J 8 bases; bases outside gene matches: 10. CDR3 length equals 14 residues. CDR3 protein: CASSPLNRDREAFF. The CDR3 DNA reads TGTGCCAGCAGTCCGCTGAACAGGGACAGGGAAGCTTTCTTT.